This TCR beta chain was sequenced during a study of CD8+ T cells in alopecia areata. General observations from the study: Lesional scalp, notably in alopecia totalis/universalis, had clonality above that of normal scalp. Patients displayed less clarity in TCR sharing than mice, a finding possibly related to HLA. Normal skin's resident alphabeta T cells are also sequenced in scalp samples.

cDNA serving as the sequencing template came from extracted, reverse transcribed RNA. Clones were read by immunoSEQ multiplex PCR, and TCRdb kept only the in-frame ones, dropping some. Among around 210,000 clones, about 61% were seen once, and the ten largest hold around 5%. Turning to this clone: Its target is not known.

CDR1 is GTSNPN, CDR2 SVGIG, per germline (reference sequence). The CDR3 extends over 15 amino acids. With 7 bases removed from V and 2 bases from J, the gap between germline ends came to 18 bases. Sequencing used CD8+ T cells sorted from blood. This clonotype originated in a human donor in good health. The rearrangement links TRBV30 to TRBJ1-5; a weak D match, TRBD1 (6 bases). The CDR3 sequence is CASDSETNGNQPQHF. CDR3 in DNA: TGTGCCTCGGACAGCGAGACCAATGGCAATCAGCCCCAGCATTTT.